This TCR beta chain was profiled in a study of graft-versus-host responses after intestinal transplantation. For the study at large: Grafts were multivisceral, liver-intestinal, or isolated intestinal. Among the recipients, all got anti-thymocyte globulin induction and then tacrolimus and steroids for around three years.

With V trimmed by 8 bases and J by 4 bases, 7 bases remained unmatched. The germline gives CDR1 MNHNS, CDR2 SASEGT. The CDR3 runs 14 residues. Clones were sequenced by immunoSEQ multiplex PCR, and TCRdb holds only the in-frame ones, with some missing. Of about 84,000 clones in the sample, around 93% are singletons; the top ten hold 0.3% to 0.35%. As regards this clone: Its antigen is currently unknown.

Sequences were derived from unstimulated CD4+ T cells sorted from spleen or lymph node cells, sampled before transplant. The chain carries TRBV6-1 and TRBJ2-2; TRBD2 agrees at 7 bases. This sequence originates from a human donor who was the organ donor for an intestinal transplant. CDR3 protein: CASRGDSFTGELFF. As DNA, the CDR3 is TGTGCCAGCCGGGGGGACTCTTTCACCGGGGAGCTGTTTTTT.